Listed below are T cell receptor beta chains from one sample, sequenced in a study of radiotherapy plus CTLA-4 blockade in lung cancer. Assay used: immunoSEQ multiplex PCR; TCRdb lists only in-frame clones, some missing. In the table there are around 43,000 clones, 75% of which are singletons. The starting material was peripheral blood, obtained from a patient treated with radiotherapy plus ipilimumab. All receptors derive from a human donor with non-small cell lung cancer who had stable disease on radiotherapy plus ipilimumab. Each CDR3 is given with its conserved first and last residue. The D gene is left open where the match is weak. Part of the rows lack a size; the others show once, few, many or a class for expanded clones.

TRBV25-1	TRBJ2-7	.	.	CASSELWQGGYEQYF	TGTGCCAGCAGTGAATTATGGCAGGGAGGCTACGAGCAGTACTTC
TRBV4-1	TRBJ2-7	once	.	CASSTRQEGNEQYF	TGCGCCAGCAGCACCCGACAGGAAGGGAACGAGCAGTACTTC
TRBV6-4	TRBJ2-2	.	TRBD1	CASRADRGLGELFF	TGTGCCAGCAGGGCTGACAGGGGGCTCGGGGAGCTGTTTTTT
TRBV11-3	TRBJ2-6	.	.	CASSPGGSGANVLTF	TGTGCCAGCAGCCCCGGGGGCTCTGGGGCCAACGTCCTGACTTTC
TRBV6-1	TRBJ1-6	.	.	CASSRDRGNSPLHF	TGTGCCAGCTCCCGAGACAGAGGCAATTCACCCCTCCACTTT
TRBV19	TRBJ1-4	.	TRBD1	CASSTHLQGGSNEKLFF	TGTGCCAGTAGTACTCACTTACAGGGGGGAAGTAATGAAAAACTGTTTTTT
TRBV5-1	TRBJ2-1	.	TRBD2	CASSGQRSGGTNEQFF	TGCGCCAGCAGCGGGCAGAGGAGCGGGGGAACCAATGAGCAGTTCTTC
TRBV9	TRBJ2-5	.	TRBD2	CASSVASGSYQETQYF	TGTGCCAGCAGCGTAGCTAGCGGCTCATACCAAGAGACCCAGTACTTC
TRBV27	TRBJ1-1	.	.	CASRSFYSGTEAFF	TGTGCCAGCAGATCGTTCTACAGCGGGACTGAAGCTTTCTTT
TRBV7-2	TRBJ2-5	few	TRBD2	CASSPRIGGAGETQYF	TGTGCCAGCAGCCCCCGCATCGGGGGGGCCGGAGAGACCCAGTACTTC
TRBV4-2	TRBJ2-3	.	TRBD2	CASKTSGGQTTDTQYF	TGTGCCAGCAAGACTAGCGGGGGCCAAACCACAGATACGCAGTATTTT
TRBV6-1	TRBJ2-7	.	.	CASIGGAIGSYEQYF	TGTGCCAGCATTGGAGGAGCAATCGGCTCCTACGAGCAGTACTTC
TRBV29-1	TRBJ1-1	.	TRBD1	CSGEGQRNTEAFF	TGCAGCGGTGAGGGACAGAGGAACACTGAAGCTTTCTTT
TRBV27	TRBJ1-1	.	.	CASSFRGSANTEAFF	TGTGCCAGCAGTTTCCGCGGCAGTGCGAACACTGAAGCTTTCTTT
TRBV2	TRBJ2-3	.	.	CASKQGLSTDTQYF	TGTGCCAGCAAGCAGGGTTTGAGCACAGATACGCAGTATTTT
TRBV5-6	TRBJ1-1	.	.	CASSALDRENTEAFF	TGTGCCAGCAGCGCTCTAGACAGAGAGAACACTGAAGCTTTCTTT
TRBV11-3	TRBJ1-1	once	.	CASSLDRRTEAFF	TGTGCCAGCAGCTTAGATCGGAGAACTGAAGCTTTCTTT
TRBV7-6	TRBJ2-5	.	TRBD2	CASSLAVASGGRETQYF	TGTGCCAGCAGCTTAGCGGTGGCTAGCGGGGGTCGAGAGACCCAGTACTTC
TRBV7-3	TRBJ2-5	once	.	CASSLTRDSSVQYF	TGTGCCAGCAGCTTAACGCGGGACAGTTCGGTCCAGTACTTC
TRBV5-1	TRBJ2-7	.	.	CASSLLPGLSGEQYF	TGCGCCAGCAGCTTGCTGCCGGGACTTTCAGGCGAGCAGTACTTC
TRBV2	TRBJ1-6	.	.	CASSELAGNSPLHF	TGTGCCAGCAGTGAGTTGGCAGGGAACTCACCCCTCCACTTT
TRBV19	TRBJ1-2	once	.	CASSSGPGGRNYGYTF	TGTGCCAGTAGTAGCGGGCCCGGGGGGAGGAACTATGGCTACACCTTC
TRBV12-5	TRBJ1-1	.	.	CASGLVVDGTLEMNTEAFF	TGTGCTAGTGGTTTGGTTGTCGACGGGACTCTGGAGATGAACACTGAAGCTTTCTTT
TRBV2	TRBJ1-5	few	.	CASSPAASNQPQHF	TGTGCCAGCTCACCCGCGGCAAGCAATCAGCCCCAGCATTTT
TRBV2	TRBJ1-5	.	.	CASSETRQGRQPQHF	TGTGCCAGCAGTGAAACGCGGCAGGGTAGGCAGCCCCAGCATTTT
TRBV10-3	TRBJ1-1	once	.	CAISGGGGRDTEAFF	TGTGCCATCAGTGGAGGGGGTGGCCGGGACACTGAAGCTTTCTTT
TRBV2	TRBJ2-1	once	.	CASSFQYNEQFF	TGTGCCAGCAGTTTCCAATACAATGAGCAGTTCTTC
TRBV10-3	TRBJ2-7	.	TRBD2	CAISSGGSSYEQYF	TGTGCCATCAGTAGCGGGGGGAGCTCCTACGAGCAGTACTTC
TRBV2	TRBJ2-7	.	.	CASGGYEQYF	TGTGCCAGCGGAGGCTACGAGCAGTACTTC
TRBV2	TRBJ1-1	.	.	CASSERVTNTEAFF	TGTGCCAGCAGTGAGAGGGTGACGAACACTGAAGCTTTCTTT
TRBV19	TRBJ2-7	few	.	CASSMAGANAYEQYF	TGTGCCAGTAGTATGGCGGGGGCTAACGCCTACGAGCAGTACTTC
TRBV14	TRBJ2-1	.	TRBD1	CASSQGDGAPGQGRRNEQFF	TGTGCCAGCAGCCAAGGTGATGGGGCTCCGGGACAGGGGCGTCGGAATGAGCAGTTCTTC
TRBV5-1	TRBJ2-7	once	.	CASSLIQDSSYEQYF	TGCGCCAGCAGCTTGATACAGGACAGCTCCTACGAGCAGTACTTC
TRBV15	TRBJ2-5	few	TRBD2	CATGAGGYQETQYF	TGTGCCACCGGGGCGGGGGGGTACCAAGAGACCCAGTACTTC
TRBV14	TRBJ2-2	.	TRBD2	CASTLGLAGNTGELFF	TGTGCCAGCACCCTGGGACTAGCGGGGAACACCGGGGAGCTGTTTTTT
TRBV4-1	TRBJ2-5	.	TRBD1	CASSPGQAQETQYF	TGCGCCAGCAGCCCAGGACAGGCCCAAGAGACCCAGTACTTC
TRBV29-1	TRBJ2-1	.	.	CSAYSYVEQFF	TGCAGCGCCTACTCATATGTCGAGCAGTTCTTC
TRBV4-1	TRBJ1-2	.	TRBD1	CASSQQTGPNYGYTF	TGCGCCAGCAGCCAACAGACAGGGCCTAACTATGGCTACACCTTC